The present T cell receptor beta chain was sequenced within a study of blood T cell repertoires in COVID-19. On the study more broadly: The study drew acute and convalescent COVID-19 samples from the United States, Italy and Spain. PBMCs, B-cell-depleted T cells, or T cells were the source of the cDNA or gDNA that made up the material.

The CDR3 is 14 residues long. Germline-derived CDR1 and CDR2 are SGDLS and YYNGEE. Source study methods: Nucleated cell counts were estimated from reference gene primer amplification. Profiling relied on immunoSEQ multiplex PCR, and the TCRdb table lists in-frame clones only, not all of them. V and J calls and clone size come straight from that table; D and trimming were deduced from the DNA. The data contain about 160,000 clones, under 95% of them singletons. Note on this clone: Compared with germline, one end of the junction differs, possibly owing to a read error.

The chain combines TRBV9 with TRBJ1-5, with D perhaps matching TRBD1 (5 bases). The TCR comes from a man aged 18 to 30 with acute or convalescent COVID-19. Sequencing was done on a sample of peripheral blood. CDR3 loop: CASSPGGSNQPQHF. The CDR3 region has the DNA TGTGCCAGCAGCCCCGGGGGAAGCAACCAGCCCCAGCATTTT. The complete variable domain, with remaining parts taken from reference TRBV9 and TRBJ1-5, reads DSGVTQTPKHLITATGQRVTLRCSPRSGDLSVYWYQQSLDQGLQFLIQYYNGEERAKGNILERFSAQQFPDLHSELNLSSLELGDSALYFCASSPGGSNQPQHFGDGTRLSIL.